A selection of T cell receptor beta chains follows, all from one sample in a study of response to subunit inactivated influenza vaccine. TCRdb reanalysed the RT-PCR reads using MiXCR and keeps one entry per CDR3 protein. The sample lists about 780,000 distinct CDR3 sequences, less than 20% occurring once. This specimen consisted of PBMCs from blood, obtained less than 6 days after vaccination. The receptors come from a man aged 50 or older who received an inactivated influenza vaccine. The CDR3 runs from the conserved cysteine through the conserved F or W. Each record gives: J gene, V gene, D gene, clone size, CDR3 DNA, CDR3 protein. D genes are given only for firm matches. Size tells how often a clone was seen (once, few, many) or the class of an expanded clone, and some rows leave it out.

>TRBJ2-1|TRBV15|-|-
TGTGCCACCAGCAGAGCAGGGTTACCCGACAATGAGCAGTTCTTC
CATSRAGLPDNEQFF
>TRBJ2-3|TRBV24-1|-|-
TGTGCCACCAGTGACCCTGGACCTTCTAGCACAGATACGCAGTATTTT
CATSDPGPSSTDTQYF
>TRBJ2-3|TRBV10-2|TRBD2|-
TGCGCCAGCAGTGGACTAGCGGGGGGGCGGACGCAGTATTTT
CASSGLAGGRTQYF
>TRBJ1-1|TRBV4-3|-|few
TGCGCCAGCAGCAACAGTCAAGGAGGCACTGAAGCTTTCTTT
CASSNSQGGTEAFF
>TRBJ1-2|TRBV18|TRBD1|-
TGTGCCAGCTCACCCACCGGACAGGGGAACTATGGCTACACCTTC
CASSPTGQGNYGYTF
>TRBJ1-4|TRBV12-3/TRBV12-4|TRBD1|few
TGTGCCAGCAGTTCGACAGGGGGCTGGGAAAAACTGTTTTTT
CASSSTGGWEKLFF
>TRBJ2-1|TRBV7-2|TRBD1|few
TGTGCCAGCAGCTTCTACACCGGGACAGGGGGCGAGAATGAGCAGTTCTTC
CASSFYTGTGGENEQFF
>TRBJ2-6|TRBV11-1|-|-
TGTGCCAGCAGCTTACGGCCTACTTTTAGCTCTGGGGCCAACGTCCTGACTTTC
CASSLRPTFSSGANVLTF
>TRBJ1-5|TRBV5-1|-|many
TGCGCCAGCAGGGTCCGGCCGGGGGGAAATCAGCCCCAGCATTTT
CASRVRPGGNQPQHF
>TRBJ1-1|TRBV7-2|TRBD1|few
TGTGCCAGCAGCTCGCCAGACAGGGGTAAGACTGAAGCTTTCTTT
CASSSPDRGKTEAFF
>TRBJ2-1|TRBV7-2|-|-
TGTGCCAGCAGCTCGGCGGCGGGGGAGCAGTTCTTC
CASSSAAGEQFF
>TRBJ1-2|TRBV10-3|TRBD1|-
TGTGCCATCAGTGAGTCGGGGACAGGGGGCGACTATGGCTACACCTTC
CAISESGTGGDYGYTF
>TRBJ2-7|TRBV6-1|-|-
TGTGCCAGCAGTAGGAAAGTAGGGACGACTATTGCCGAGCAGTACTTC
CASSRKVGTTIAEQYF
>TRBJ2-7|TRBV6-2/TRBV6-3|-|-
TGTGCCAGCAGCCCACGGGGCATCGACGAGCAGTACTTC
CASSPRGIDEQYF
>TRBJ2-7|TRBV5-1|TRBD1|few
TGCGCCAGCAGCTCACAGGGGATCCACGAGCAGTACTTC
CASSSQGIHEQYF
>TRBJ2-2|TRBV12-3/TRBV12-4|-|-
TGTGCCAGCAGGGGATGGACCGGGGAGCTGTTTTTT
CASRGWTGELFF
>TRBJ1-4|TRBV12-3/TRBV12-4|-|many
TGTGCCAGCAGTCCGCCGGGACGTTCGAATGAAAAACTGTTTTTT
CASSPPGRSNEKLFF
>TRBJ1-1|TRBV20-1|-|many
TGCAGTGCTAGGAATCCGGCAAACACTGAAGCTTTCTTT
CSARNPANTEAFF
>TRBJ2-5|TRBV6-5|-|few
TGTGCCAGCAGTTATTTGGGAATAGAGACCCAGTACTTC
CASSYLGIETQYF
>TRBJ1-1|TRBV12-3/TRBV12-4|-|few
TGTGCCAGCAGTTTAGCAGGTATATCCGCCGGCACTGAAGCTTTCTTT
CASSLAGISAGTEAFF
>TRBJ1-4|TRBV5-5|TRBD1|-
TGTGCCAGCAGCCTAGACAGGGACGGGCCTAATGAAAAACTGTTTTTT
CASSLDRDGPNEKLFF
>TRBJ2-1|TRBV12-3/TRBV12-4|-|few
TGTGCCAGCAGTTTAGCGGATTGGGTTCTGGGCAATGAGCAGTTCTTC
CASSLADWVLGNEQFF
>TRBJ2-7|TRBV20-1|-|few
TGCAGTGCCAGTGTCCCCCGCGTCTACGAGCAGTACTTC
CSASVPRVYEQYF
>TRBJ2-3|TRBV5-1|-|-
TGCGCCAGCAGCTTGGTGATGGTAGATACGCAGTATTTT
CASSLVMVDTQYF
>TRBJ2-1|TRBV5-1|TRBD2|-
TGCGCCAGCAGTGCTGGCGGGGGGAGCAATGAGCAGTTCTTC
CASSAGGGSNEQFF
>TRBJ2-7|TRBV7-2|TRBD2|many
TGTGCCAGCAGCTTACCCTCGAGCGGGAGAATCCTATACGAGCAGTACTTC
CASSLPSSGRILYEQYF
>TRBJ2-3|TRBV6-1|-|-
TGTGCCAGCAGTGCTCCGCGACTAGGGGATACGCAGTATTTT
CASSAPRLGDTQYF
>TRBJ1-2|TRBV10-3|-|few
TGTGCCATCAGTGAGTCGAAAGGGGGTTCCTACTATGGCTACACCTTC
CAISESKGGSYYGYTF
>TRBJ2-1|TRBV20-1|TRBD2|few
TGCAGTCAACCGAGCACTAGCGGCTCCTACAATGAGCAGTTCTTC
CSQPSTSGSYNEQFF
>TRBJ2-3|TRBV20-1|TRBD2|-
TGCAGTGCTAGAGACGTAGCGGGAACCAGCACAGATACGCAGTATTTT
CSARDVAGTSTDTQYF
>TRBJ2-7|TRBV6-2/TRBV6-3|-|-
TGTGCCAGCAGCACCAAGCGGTACTCCTACGAGCAGTACTTC
CASSTKRYSYEQYF
>TRBJ2-2|TRBV9|-|few
TGTGCCAGCAGCGGAGGGTCCCTTAGCACCGGGGAGCTGTTTTTT
CASSGGSLSTGELFF
>TRBJ2-7|TRBV20-1|TRBD2|few
TGCAGTGCTAGTAGCACTAGCGGCTACGAGCAGTACTTC
CSASSTSGYEQYF
>TRBJ2-1|TRBV6-1|-|few
TGTGCCAGCAGTGATATGGGGTCAGAGTTCTTC
CASSDMGSEFF
>TRBJ2-1|TRBV20-1|TRBD1|few
TGCAGTGCGGAACCGGGACAGGGGATTTCCTACAATGAGCAGTTCTTC
CSAEPGQGISYNEQFF
>TRBJ2-7|TRBV4-2|-|few
TGTGCCAGCAGCCAAGCGACCCTTGGCTCCTACGAGCAGTACTTC
CASSQATLGSYEQYF
>TRBJ2-2|TRBV7-9|-|few
TGTGCCAGCAGCTCAGGGGACGGAAAAACCGGGGAGCTGTTTTTT
CASSSGDGKTGELFF
>TRBJ1-2|TRBV9|-|-
TGTGCCAGCAGCGGTTACAGGCATGGCTACACCTTC
CASSGYRHGYTF
>TRBJ2-7|TRBV6-5|-|-
TGTGCCAGCAGTTACGAGGCAGCCTACGAGCAGTACTTC
CASSYEAAYEQYF
>TRBJ1-6|TRBV20-1|-|-
TGCAGTGCTAGAGGAGACGGGAGCGGTGGTTCACCCCTCCACTTT
CSARGDGSGGSPLHF
>TRBJ2-7|TRBV20-1|-|-
TGCAGTGCCAGAGGGCCTAGCGTCTACGAGCAGTACTTC
CSARGPSVYEQYF
>TRBJ2-7|TRBV6-2/TRBV6-3|TRBD2|-
TGTGCCAACCGACTAGCGGGATCCTACGAGCAGTACTTC
CANRLAGSYEQYF
>TRBJ2-7|TRBV7-8|-|few
TGTGCCAGCAGCGCTAGGGCCGGGACATCACCCTACGAGCAGTACTTC
CASSARAGTSPYEQYF
>TRBJ2-3|TRBV6-5|-|few
TGTGCCAGCAGTTACTCGCAAGGGGCCTCAGATACGCAGTATTTT
CASSYSQGASDTQYF
>TRBJ2-3|TRBV2|-|few
TGTGCCAGCAGTGACCGGCTTTTCACAGATACGCAGTATTTT
CASSDRLFTDTQYF
>TRBJ2-5|TRBV5-1|-|-
TGCGCCAGCAGCTTTAACGGACTGAGCGGGGAGACCCAGTACTTC
CASSFNGLSGETQYF
>TRBJ2-1|TRBV19|TRBD1|-
TGTGCCAGTAGTATAGAAGGGGGGACAGGGGGCAATGAGCAGTTCTTC
CASSIEGGTGGNEQFF
>TRBJ2-7|TRBV7-6|-|few
TGTGCCAGCAGCTTAGCGCAGGTCGCCGAGCAGTACTTC
CASSLAQVAEQYF
>TRBJ2-3|TRBV28|TRBD2|few
TGTGCCAGCAGTGAACCCTCCGGGACTAGCGGGGGGCGGGCAGATACGCAGTATTTT
CASSEPSGTSGGRADTQYF
>TRBJ1-1|TRBV12-3/TRBV12-4|TRBD1|few
TGTGCCAGCAGGTCGACAGGGATGAACACTGAAGCTTTCTTT
CASRSTGMNTEAFF
>TRBJ2-7|TRBV10-3|-|-
TGTGCCACCCGGGGAGGGGCGACAGGGGACTCCTACGAGCAGTACTTC
CATRGGATGDSYEQYF
>TRBJ2-1|TRBV12-3/TRBV12-4|TRBD2|many
TGTGCCAGCAGCTTAGCGGGAGGGCCCAATGAGCAGTTCTTC
CASSLAGGPNEQFF
>TRBJ1-2|TRBV7-9|-|few
TGTGCCAGCAGCTTAGCAGACGCTAACTATGGCTACACCTTC
CASSLADANYGYTF
>TRBJ2-3|TRBV5-1|-|many
TGCGCCAGCAGCTTGGTGGGACGGAACACAGATACGCAGTATTTT
CASSLVGRNTDTQYF
>TRBJ2-3|TRBV20-1|TRBD2|once
TGCAGTGCTAGGGCTTTAGCGGGAGGCCAATCAGATACGCAGTATTTT
CSARALAGGQSDTQYF